Following are 5 T cell receptor beta chains from one sample sequenced in a study of blood T cell repertoires in COVID-19. Using immunoSEQ multiplex PCR, the repertoire was profiled, and TCRdb retains in-frame clones only, with some absent. The profile shows nearly 200,000 clones, around 89% of them singletons. Sequencing input: PBMCs or T cells enriched from blood (not recorded which). These receptors originate from a woman under 30 who had recovered from COVID-19.

J is TRBJ1-2 and V is TRBV9; 8 bases map to TRBD1. V dropped 4 bases and J dropped 6; count of bases not matched to a gene: 5. Germline assignment: CDR1 SGDLS and CDR2 YYNGEE. CDR3 size: 13 residues. The DNA of the CDR3 is TGTGCCAGCAGCACCGGACAGGGTGATGGCTACACCTTC. This codes for CASSTGQGDGYTF.

The genes are TRBV21-1 and TRBJ2-7; TRBD2 reflects the table's D call only, with no check against the DNA. TRBV21-1 is designated a pseudogene. This CDR3 is 15 amino acids long. The CDR3 is CASSSAGDNRYEQYF. CDR3 nucleotides: TGTGCCAGCAGCTCGGCGGGGGACAACCGCTACGAGCAGTACTTC.

The rearrangement links TRBV6-6 to TRBJ1-4; 8 bases align to TRBD1. With 0 bases clipped from V and 5 bases from J, the junction kept 2 bases outside the gene matches. Germline CDR1 is MNHNY and CDR2 is SVGAGI (reference sequence). The CDR3 consists of 15 residues. CDR3 nucleotide sequence: TGTGCCAGCAGTTACTCTACAGGGGGGAATGAAAAACTGTTTTTT. This codes for CASSYSTGGNEKLFF.

This sequence joins TRBV6-5 and TRBJ2-7, with a possible D match to TRBD1 (5 bases). V lost 7 bases to trimming and J lost 3 bases, with 16 bases between them. The CDR3 loop spans 14 amino acids. The germline CDR1 and CDR2 sequences are MNHEY and SVGAGI. CDR3 residues: CASMEQVANYEQYF. CDR3 coding DNA: TGTGCCAGCATGGAACAGGTGGCCAACTACGAGCAGTACTTC.

The V call is TRBV7-6, the J call TRBJ2-1; 13 nucleotides align to TRBD2. In germline, CDR1 is SGHVS, CDR2 FNYEAQ. Losses at the gene ends were 4 bases for V and 0 bases for J; bases not matched to a gene: 3. This CDR3 contains 17 residues. Written as DNA, the CDR3 is TGTGCCAGCAGCTGGACTAGCGGGGGTATCTCCTACAATGAGCAGTTCTTC. Its protein product is CASSWTSGGISYNEQFF.